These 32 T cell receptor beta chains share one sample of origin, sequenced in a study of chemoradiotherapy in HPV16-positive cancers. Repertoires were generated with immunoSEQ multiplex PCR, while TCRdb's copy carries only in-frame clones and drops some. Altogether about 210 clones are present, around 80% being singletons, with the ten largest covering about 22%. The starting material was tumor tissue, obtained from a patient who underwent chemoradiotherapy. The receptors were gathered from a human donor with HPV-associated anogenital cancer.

The CDR3 here is CASSSTSGGPSYRPFF. CDR3 nucleotide sequence: TGCGCCAGCAGCTCTACTAGCGGGGGGCCGTCATACCGCCCGTTCTTC. The chain combines TRBV5-1 with TRBJ2-1; 12 bases fit TRBD2. CDR3 size: 16 residues. Germline CDR1 is SGHRS and CDR2 is YFSETQ. V shed 3 bases and J 15 bases; nucleotides not matched to a gene: 16.

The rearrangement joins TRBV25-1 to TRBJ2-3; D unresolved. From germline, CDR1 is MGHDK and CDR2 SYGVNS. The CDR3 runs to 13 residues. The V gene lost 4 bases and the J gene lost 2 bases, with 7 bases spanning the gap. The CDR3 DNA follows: TGTGCCAGCAGTGGTACGACCACAGATACGCAGTATTTT. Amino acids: CASSGTTTDTQYF.

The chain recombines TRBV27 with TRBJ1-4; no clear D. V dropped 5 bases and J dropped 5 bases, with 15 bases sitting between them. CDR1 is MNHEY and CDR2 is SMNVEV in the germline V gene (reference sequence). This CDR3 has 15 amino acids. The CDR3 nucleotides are TGTGCCAGCAGTCCCAGACCCACGAGGAATGAAAAACTGTTTTTT. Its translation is CASSPRPTRNEKLFF.

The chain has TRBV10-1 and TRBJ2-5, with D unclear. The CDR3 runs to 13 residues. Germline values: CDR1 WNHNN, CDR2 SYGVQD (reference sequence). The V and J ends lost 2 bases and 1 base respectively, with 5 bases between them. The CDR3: CASSENRQETQYF. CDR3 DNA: TGCGCCAGCAGTGAGAACCGCCAAGAGACCCAGTACTTC.

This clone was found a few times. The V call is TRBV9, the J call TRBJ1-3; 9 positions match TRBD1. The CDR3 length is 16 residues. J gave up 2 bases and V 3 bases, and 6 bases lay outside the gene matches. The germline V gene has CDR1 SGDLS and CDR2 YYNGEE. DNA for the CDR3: TGTGCCAGCAGCGCCTCCGGGACAGGGACTGGAAACACCATATATTTT. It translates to CASSASGTGTGNTIYF.

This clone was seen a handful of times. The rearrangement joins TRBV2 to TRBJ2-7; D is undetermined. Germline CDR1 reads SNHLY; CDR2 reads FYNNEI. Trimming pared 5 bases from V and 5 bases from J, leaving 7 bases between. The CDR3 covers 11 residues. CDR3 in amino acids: CASSHTDEQYF. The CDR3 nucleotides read TGTGCCAGCAGTCACACAGACGAGCAGTACTTC.

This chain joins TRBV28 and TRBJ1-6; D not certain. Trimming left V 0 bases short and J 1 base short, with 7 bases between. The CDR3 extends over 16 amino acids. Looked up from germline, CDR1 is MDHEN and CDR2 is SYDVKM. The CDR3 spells CASSLWTDSYNSPLHF. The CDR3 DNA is TGTGCCAGCAGTTTATGGACCGATTCCTATAATTCACCCCTCCACTTT.

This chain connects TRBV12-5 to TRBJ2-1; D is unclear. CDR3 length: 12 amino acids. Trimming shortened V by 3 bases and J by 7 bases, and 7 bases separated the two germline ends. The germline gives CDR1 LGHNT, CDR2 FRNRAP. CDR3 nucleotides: TGTGCTAGTGGTTTTCTGGGGAATGAGCAGTTCTTC. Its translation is CASGFLGNEQFF.

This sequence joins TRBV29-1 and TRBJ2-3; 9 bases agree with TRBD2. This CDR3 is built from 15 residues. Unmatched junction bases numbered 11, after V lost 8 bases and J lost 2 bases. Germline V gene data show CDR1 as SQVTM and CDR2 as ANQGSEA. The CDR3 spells CSSVGTSGFTDTQYF. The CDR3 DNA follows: TGCAGCAGTGTCGGAACTAGCGGGTTCACAGATACGCAGTATTTT.

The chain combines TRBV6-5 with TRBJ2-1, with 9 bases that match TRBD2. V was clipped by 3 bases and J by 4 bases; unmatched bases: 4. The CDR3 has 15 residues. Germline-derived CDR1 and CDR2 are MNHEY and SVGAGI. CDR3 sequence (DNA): TGTGCCAGCAGTTATCTAGCGGGGACGTACAATGAGCAGTTCTTC. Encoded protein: CASSYLAGTYNEQFF.

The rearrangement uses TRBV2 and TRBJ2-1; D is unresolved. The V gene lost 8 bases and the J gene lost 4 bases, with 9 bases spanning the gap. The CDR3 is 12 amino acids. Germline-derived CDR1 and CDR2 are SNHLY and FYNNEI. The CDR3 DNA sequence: TGTGCCAGCTTGGGTGGTTACAATGAGCAGTTCTTC. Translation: CASLGGYNEQFF.

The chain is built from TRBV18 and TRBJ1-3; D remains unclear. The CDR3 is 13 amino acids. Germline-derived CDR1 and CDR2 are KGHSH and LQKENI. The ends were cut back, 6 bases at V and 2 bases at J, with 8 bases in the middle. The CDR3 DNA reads TGTGCCAGCTCCCCCGGGGCTGGAAACACCATATATTTT. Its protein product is CASSPGAGNTIYF.

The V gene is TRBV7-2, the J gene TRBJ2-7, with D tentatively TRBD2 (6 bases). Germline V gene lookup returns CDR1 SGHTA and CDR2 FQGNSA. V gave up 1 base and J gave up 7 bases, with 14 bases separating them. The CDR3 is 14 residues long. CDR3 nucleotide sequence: TGTGCCAGCAGCTTAGGTTCTAGCGCGAGGGAGCAGTACTTC. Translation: CASSLGSSAREQYF.

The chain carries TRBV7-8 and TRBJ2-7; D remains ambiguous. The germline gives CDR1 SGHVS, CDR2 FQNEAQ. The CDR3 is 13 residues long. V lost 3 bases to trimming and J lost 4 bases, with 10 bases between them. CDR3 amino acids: CASSFGSWYEQYF. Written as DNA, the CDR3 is TGTGCCAGCAGCTTCGGATCATGGTACGAGCAGTACTTC. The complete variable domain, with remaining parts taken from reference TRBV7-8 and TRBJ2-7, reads GAGVSQSPRYKVAKRGQDVALRCDPISGHVSLFWYQQALGQGPEFLTYFQNEAQLDKSGLPSDRFFAERPEGSVSTLKIQRTQQEDSAVYLCASSFGSWYEQYFGPGTRLTVT.

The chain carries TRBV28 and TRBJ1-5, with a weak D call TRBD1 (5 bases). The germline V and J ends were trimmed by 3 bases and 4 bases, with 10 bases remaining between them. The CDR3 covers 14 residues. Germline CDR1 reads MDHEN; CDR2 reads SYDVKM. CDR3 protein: CASSFRGQNQPQHF. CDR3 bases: TGTGCCAGCAGTTTCAGAGGACAAAATCAGCCCCAGCATTTT.

The chain's CDR3 is CATSSGSDSEGNTIYF. In nucleotides, the CDR3 is TGTGCCACCAGCAGCGGCTCGGACAGTGAAGGAAACACCATATATTTT. The V gene is TRBV15, the J gene TRBJ1-3, with TRBD1 as a possible D gene (6 bases). The CDR3 extends over 16 amino acids. Trimming removed 3 bases at V and 4 bases at J, with 16 bases between. Germline CDR1 reads LNHNV; CDR2 reads YYDKDF (reference sequence).

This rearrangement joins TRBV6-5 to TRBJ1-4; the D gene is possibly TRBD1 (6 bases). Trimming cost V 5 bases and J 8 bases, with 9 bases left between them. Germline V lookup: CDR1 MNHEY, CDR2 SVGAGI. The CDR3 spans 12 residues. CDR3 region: CASSDRREKLFF. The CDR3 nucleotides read TGTGCCAGCAGTGACAGGAGGGAAAAACTGTTTTTT.

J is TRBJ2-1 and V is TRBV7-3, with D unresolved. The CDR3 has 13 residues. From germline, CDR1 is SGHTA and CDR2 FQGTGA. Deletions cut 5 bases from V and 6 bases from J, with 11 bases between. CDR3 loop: CASSQNPGNEQFF. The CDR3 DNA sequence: TGTGCCAGCAGCCAAAACCCAGGCAATGAGCAGTTCTTC.

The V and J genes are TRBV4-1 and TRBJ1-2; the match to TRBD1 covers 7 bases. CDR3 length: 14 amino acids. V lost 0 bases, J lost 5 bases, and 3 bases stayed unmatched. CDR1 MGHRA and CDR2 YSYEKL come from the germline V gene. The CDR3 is CASSQDTGAYGYTF. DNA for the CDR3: TGCGCCAGCAGCCAAGATACAGGGGCATATGGCTACACCTTC.

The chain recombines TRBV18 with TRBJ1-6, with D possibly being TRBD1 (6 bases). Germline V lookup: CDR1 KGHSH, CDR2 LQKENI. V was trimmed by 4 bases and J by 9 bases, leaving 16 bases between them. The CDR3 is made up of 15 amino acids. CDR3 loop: CASSQDSSDGSPLHF. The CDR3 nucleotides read TGTGCCAGCTCACAGGACAGTTCTGATGGTTCACCCCTCCACTTT.

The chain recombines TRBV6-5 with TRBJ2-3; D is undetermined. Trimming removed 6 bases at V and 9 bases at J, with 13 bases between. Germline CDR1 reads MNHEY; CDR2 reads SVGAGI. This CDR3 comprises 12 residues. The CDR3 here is CASSSHFRTQYF. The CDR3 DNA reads TGTGCCAGCAGCTCCCACTTCCGGACGCAGTATTTT.

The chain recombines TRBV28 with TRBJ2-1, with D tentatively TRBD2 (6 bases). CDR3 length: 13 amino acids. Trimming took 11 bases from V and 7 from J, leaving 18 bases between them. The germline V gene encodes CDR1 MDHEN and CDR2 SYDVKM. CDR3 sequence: CAAWRGGSNEQFF. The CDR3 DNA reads TGTGCCGCTTGGAGGGGAGGATCTAATGAGCAGTTCTTC.

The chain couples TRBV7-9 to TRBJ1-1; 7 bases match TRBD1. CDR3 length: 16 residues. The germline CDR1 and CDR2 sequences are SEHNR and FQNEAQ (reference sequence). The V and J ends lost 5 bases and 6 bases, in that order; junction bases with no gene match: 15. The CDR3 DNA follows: TGTGCCAGCAGCCCAGAGGCAGGGGGATTTTGGGCTGAAGCTTTCTTT. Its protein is CASSPEAGGFWAEAFF. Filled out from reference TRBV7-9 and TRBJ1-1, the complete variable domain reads DTGVSQNPRHKITKRGQNVTFRCDPISEHNRLYWYRQTLGQGPEFLTYFQNEAQLEKSRLLSDRFSAERPKGSFSTLEIQRTEQGDSAMYLCASSPEAGGFWAEAFFGQGTRLTVV.

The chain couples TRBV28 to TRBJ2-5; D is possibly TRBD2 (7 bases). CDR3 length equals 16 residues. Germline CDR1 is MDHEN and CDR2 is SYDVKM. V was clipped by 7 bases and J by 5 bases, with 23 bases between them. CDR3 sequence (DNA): TGTGCCAGCACCCTTTCACTAGGGGGGGGATTGGAGACCCAGTACTTC. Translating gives CASTLSLGGGLETQYF.

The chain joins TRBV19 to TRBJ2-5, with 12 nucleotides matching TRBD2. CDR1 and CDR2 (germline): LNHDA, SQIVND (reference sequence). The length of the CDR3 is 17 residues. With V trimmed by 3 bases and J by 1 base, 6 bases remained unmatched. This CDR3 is CASSMAPLAGGQETQYF. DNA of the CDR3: TGTGCCAGTAGTATGGCTCCACTAGCGGGGGGCCAAGAGACCCAGTACTTC.

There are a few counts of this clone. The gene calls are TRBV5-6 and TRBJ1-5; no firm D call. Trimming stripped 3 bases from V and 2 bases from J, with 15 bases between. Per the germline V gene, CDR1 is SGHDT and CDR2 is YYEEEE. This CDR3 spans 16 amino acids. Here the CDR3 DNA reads TGTGCCAGCAGCTCTCGTGGTAGGGTCGGCAATCAGCCCCAGCATTTT. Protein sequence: CASSSRGRVGNQPQHF.

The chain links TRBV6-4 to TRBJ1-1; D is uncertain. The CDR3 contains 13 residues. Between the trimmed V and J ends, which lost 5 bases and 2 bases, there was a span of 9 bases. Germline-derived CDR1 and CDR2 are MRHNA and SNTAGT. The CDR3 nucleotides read TGTGCCAGCAGTTTAAATGCCAACACTGAAGCTTTCTTT. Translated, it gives CASSLNANTEAFF.

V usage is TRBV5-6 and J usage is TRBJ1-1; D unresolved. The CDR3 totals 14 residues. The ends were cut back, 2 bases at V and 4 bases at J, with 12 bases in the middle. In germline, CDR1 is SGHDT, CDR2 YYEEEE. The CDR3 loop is CASSFTGVGTEAFF. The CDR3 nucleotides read TGTGCCAGCAGCTTTACCGGGGTTGGCACTGAAGCTTTCTTT.

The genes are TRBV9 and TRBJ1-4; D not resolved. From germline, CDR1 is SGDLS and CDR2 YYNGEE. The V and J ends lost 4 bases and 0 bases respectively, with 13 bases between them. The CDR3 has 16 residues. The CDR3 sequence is CASSPGSHATNEKLFF. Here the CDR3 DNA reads TGTGCCAGCAGCCCGGGGAGCCACGCAACTAATGAAAAACTGTTTTTT.

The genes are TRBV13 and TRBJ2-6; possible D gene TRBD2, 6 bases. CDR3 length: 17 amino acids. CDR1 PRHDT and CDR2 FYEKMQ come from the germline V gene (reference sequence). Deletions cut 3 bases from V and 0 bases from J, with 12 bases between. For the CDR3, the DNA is TGTGCCAGCAGCTTCTCGGAGGACTACTCTGGGGCCAACGTCCTGACTTTC. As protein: CASSFSEDYSGANVLTF.

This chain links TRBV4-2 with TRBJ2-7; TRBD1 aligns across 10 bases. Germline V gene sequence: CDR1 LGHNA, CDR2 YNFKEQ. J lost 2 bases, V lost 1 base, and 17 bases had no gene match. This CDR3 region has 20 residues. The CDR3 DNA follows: TGTGCCAGCAGCCAAGTGCCTGCAAGGAGTGACAGGGGGCGACCCTACGAGCAGTACTTC. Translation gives CASSQVPARSDRGRPYEQYF.

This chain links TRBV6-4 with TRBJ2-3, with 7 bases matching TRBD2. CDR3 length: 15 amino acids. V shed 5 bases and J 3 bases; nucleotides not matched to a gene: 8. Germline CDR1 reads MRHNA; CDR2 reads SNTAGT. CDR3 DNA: TGTGCCAGCAGTTCATCGGGGGGTGGTACAGATACGCAGTATTTT. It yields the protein CASSSSGGGTDTQYF.